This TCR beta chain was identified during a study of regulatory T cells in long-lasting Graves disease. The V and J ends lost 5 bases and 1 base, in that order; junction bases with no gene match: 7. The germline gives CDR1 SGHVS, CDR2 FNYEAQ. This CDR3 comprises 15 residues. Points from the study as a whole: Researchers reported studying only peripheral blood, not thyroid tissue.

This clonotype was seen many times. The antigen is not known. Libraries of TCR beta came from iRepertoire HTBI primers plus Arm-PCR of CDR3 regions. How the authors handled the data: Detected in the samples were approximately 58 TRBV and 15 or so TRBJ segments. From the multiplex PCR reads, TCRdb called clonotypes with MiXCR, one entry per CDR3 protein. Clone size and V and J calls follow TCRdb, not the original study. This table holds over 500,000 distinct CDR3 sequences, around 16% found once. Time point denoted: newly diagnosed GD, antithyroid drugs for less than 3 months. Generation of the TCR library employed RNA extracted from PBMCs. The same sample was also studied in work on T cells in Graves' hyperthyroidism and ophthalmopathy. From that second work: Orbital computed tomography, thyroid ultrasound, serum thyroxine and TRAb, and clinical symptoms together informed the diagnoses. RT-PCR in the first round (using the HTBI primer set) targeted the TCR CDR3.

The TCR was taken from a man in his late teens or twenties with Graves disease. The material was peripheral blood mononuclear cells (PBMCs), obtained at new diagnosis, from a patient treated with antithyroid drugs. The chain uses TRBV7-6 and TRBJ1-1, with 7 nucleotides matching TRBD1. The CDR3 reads CASSERTGKNTEAFF. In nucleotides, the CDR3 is TGTGCCAGCAGCGAGCGGACAGGAAAGAACACTGAAGCTTTCTTT.